This paragraph covers one T cell receptor (beta chain) sequence. Its antigen is not known. These data belong to a study of radiotherapy plus CTLA-4 blockade in lung cancer. Across the whole study: Disease control was present in roughly a third of patients, and objective responses in around 18%.

Germline loops: CDR1 MNHEY, CDR2 SMNVEV (reference sequence). This CDR3 region has 15 residues. V lost 5 bases, J lost 2 bases, and 5 bases stayed unmatched. Generated by immunoSEQ multiplex PCR, the TCRdb table keeps only in-frame clones and is missing some. The sample records about 100,000 clones, 83% being singletons. Overall study findings and caveats: Reported findings show early blood T cell clone dynamics, with interferon-beta, best predicted response.

The sequenced sample was peripheral blood, obtained from a patient treated with radiotherapy plus ipilimumab. The rearrangement uses TRBV27 and TRBJ2-2; 7 bases map to TRBD1. This clonotype originated in a human donor with non-small cell lung cancer who had stable disease on radiotherapy plus ipilimumab. The CDR3 DNA is TGTGCCAGCAGTCCTCGACAGGGAAACACCGGGGAGCTGTTTTTT. This sequence encodes CASSPRQGNTGELFF.